This TCR beta chain came from a study of T-cell reconstitution after alpha-beta-depleted transplantation in children. CDR3 length equals 13 residues. The V end lost 5 bases, the J end lost 6 bases, and 10 bases lay between the germline ends. In germline, CDR1 is KGHDR, CDR2 SFDVKD. It was with unique molecular identifiers that the TCRbeta library was prepared. TCRdb used MiXCR to reprocess the PCR reads, holding one entry per CDR3 protein. Of fewer than 95,000 distinct CDR3 sequences detected, 9.5% to 15% appear once; the ten largest clones hold around 13%. Only a few counts were recorded for this clonotype.

V and J are TRBV24-1 and TRBJ2-1; D not certain. The sequence was collected from a human donor who donated a stem cell graft to a child with inherited bone marrow failure. The sample in question was PBMCs from the stem cell graft donor, obtained from the stem cell graft. This CDR3 reads CATSGLDGNEQFF. The DNA of the CDR3 is TGTGCCACCAGTGGGCTGGACGGCAATGAGCAGTTCTTC.